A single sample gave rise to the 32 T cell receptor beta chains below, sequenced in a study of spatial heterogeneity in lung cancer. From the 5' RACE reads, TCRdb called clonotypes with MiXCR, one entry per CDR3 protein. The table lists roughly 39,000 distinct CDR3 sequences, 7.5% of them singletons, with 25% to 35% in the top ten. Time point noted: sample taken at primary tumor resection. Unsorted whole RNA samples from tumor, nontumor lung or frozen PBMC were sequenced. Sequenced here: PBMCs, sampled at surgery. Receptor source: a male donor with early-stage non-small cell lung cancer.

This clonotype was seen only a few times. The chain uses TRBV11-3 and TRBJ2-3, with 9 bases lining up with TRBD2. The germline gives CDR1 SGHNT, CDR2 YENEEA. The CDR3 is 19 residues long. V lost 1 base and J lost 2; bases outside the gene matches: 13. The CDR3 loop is CASSLVRSIAGEFTDTQYF. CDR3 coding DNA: TGTGCCAGCAGCTTAGTTCGGAGTATAGCGGGGGAATTCACAGATACGCAGTATTTT.

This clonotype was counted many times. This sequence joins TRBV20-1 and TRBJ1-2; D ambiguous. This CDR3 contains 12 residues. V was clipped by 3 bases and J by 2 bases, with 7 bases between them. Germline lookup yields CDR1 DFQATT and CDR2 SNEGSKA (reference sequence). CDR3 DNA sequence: TGCAGTGCTAGCATCCCCAACTATGGCTACACCTTC. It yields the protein CSASIPNYGYTF.

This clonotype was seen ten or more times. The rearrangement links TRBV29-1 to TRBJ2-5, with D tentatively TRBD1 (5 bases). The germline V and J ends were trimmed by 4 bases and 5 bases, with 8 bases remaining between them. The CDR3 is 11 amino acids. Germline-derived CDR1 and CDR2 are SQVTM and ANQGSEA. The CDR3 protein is CSVARVETQYF. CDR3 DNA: TGCAGCGTTGCCAGGGTCGAGACCCAGTACTTC. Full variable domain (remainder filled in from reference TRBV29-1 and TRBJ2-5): SAVISQKPSRDICQRGTSLTIQCQVDSQVTMMFWYRQQPGQSLTLIATANQGSEATYESGFVIDKFPISRPNLTFSTLTVSNMSPEDSSIYLCSVARVETQYFGPGTRLLVL.

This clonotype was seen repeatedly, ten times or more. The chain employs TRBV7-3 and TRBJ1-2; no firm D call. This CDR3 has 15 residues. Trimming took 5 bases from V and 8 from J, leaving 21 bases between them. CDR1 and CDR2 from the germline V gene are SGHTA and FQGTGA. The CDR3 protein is CASSPDLGRTAGYTF. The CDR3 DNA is TGTGCCAGCAGCCCAGACCTGGGCCGGACCGCCGGCTACACCTTC.

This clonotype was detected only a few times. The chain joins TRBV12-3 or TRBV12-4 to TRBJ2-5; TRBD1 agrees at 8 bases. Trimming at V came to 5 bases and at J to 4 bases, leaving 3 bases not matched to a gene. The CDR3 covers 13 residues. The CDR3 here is CASSLGTGETQYF. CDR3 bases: TGTGCCAGCAGTCTCGGGACAGGAGAGACCCAGTACTTC.

This CDR3 reads CAISQPSDRGLLQYF. As DNA, the CDR3 is TGTGCCATCAGTCAGCCTTCCGACAGGGGTTTGCTCCAGTACTTC. The chain is built from TRBV10-3 and TRBJ2-5; 8 bases match TRBD1. Germline V gene lookup returns CDR1 ENHRY and CDR2 SYGVKD. The CDR3 spans 15 residues. V trimming: 5 bases; J trimming: 10 bases; junction bases outside the gene matches: 15.

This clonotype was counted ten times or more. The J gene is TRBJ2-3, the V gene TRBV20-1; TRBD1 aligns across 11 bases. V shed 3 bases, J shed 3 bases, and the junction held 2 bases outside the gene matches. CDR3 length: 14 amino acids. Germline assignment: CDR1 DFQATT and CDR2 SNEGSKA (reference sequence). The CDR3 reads CSASRDRGTDTQYF. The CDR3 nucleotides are TGCAGTGCTAGCCGGGACAGGGGGACAGATACGCAGTATTTT.

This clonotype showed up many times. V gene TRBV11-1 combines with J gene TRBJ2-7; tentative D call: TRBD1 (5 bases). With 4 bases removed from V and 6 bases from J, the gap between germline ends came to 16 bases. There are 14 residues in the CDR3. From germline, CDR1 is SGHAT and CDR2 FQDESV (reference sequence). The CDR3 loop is CASSWPAGLGEQYF. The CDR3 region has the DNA TGTGCCAGCAGCTGGCCGGCAGGGTTGGGCGAGCAGTACTTC.

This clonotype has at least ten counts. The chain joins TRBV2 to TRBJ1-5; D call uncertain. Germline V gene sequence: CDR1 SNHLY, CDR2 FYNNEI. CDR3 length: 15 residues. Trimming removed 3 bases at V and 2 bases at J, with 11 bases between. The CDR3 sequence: CASSDYKVGNQPQHF. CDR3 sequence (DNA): TGTGCCAGCAGTGACTACAAGGTGGGCAATCAGCCCCAGCATTTT. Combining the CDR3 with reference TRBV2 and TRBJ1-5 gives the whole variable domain EPEVTQTPSHQVTQMGQEVILRCVPISNHLYFYWYRQILGQKVEFLVSFYNNEISEKSEIFDDQFSVERPDGSNFTLKIRSTKLEDSAMYFCASSDYKVGNQPQHFGDGTRLSIL.

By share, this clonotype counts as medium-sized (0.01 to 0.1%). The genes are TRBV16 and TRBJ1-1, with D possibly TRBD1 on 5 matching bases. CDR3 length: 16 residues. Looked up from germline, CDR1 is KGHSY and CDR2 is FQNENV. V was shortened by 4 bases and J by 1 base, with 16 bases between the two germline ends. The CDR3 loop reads CASSPRTPDRNTEAFF. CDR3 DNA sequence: TGTGCCAGCAGCCCTAGGACGCCTGACAGGAACACTGAAGCTTTCTTT.

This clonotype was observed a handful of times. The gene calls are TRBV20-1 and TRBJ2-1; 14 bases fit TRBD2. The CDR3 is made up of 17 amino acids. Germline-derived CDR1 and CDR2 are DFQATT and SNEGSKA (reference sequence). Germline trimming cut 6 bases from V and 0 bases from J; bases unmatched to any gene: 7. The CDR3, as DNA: TGCAGTGCGTTGACTAGCGGGGGGGCTTTCTCCTACAATGAGCAGTTCTTC. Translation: CSALTSGGAFSYNEQFF.

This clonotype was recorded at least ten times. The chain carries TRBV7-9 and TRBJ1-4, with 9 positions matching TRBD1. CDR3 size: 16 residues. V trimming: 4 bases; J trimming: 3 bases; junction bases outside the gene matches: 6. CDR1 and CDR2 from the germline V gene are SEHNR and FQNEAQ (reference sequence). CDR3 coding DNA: TGTGCCAGCAGCTCCCGCGGACAGGGGCCTAATGAAAAACTGTTTTTT. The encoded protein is CASSSRGQGPNEKLFF. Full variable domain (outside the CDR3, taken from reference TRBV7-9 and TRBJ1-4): DTGVSQNPRHKITKRGQNVTFRCDPISEHNRLYWYRQTLGQGPEFLTYFQNEAQLEKSRLLSDRFSAERPKGSFSTLEIQRTEQGDSAMYLCASSSRGQGPNEKLFFGSGTQLSVL.

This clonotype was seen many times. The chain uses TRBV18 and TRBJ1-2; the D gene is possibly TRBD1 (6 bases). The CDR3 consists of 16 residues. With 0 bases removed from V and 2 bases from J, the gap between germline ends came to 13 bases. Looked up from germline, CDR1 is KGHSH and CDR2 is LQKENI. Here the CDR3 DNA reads TGTGCCAGCTCACCACCTGGTGGGACATTCAACTATGGCTACACCTTC. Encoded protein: CASSPPGGTFNYGYTF.

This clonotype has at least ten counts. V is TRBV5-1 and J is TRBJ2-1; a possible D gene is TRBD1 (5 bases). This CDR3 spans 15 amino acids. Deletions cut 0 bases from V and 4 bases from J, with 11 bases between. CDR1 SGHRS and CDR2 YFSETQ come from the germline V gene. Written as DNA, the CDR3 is TGCGCCAGCAGCTTGGGTGACAGCCGGTACAATGAGCAGTTCTTC. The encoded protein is CASSLGDSRYNEQFF.

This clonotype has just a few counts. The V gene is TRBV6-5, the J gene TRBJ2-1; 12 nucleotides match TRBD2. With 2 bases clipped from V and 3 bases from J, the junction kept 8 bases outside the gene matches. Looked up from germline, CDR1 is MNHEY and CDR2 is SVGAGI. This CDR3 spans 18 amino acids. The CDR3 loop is CASSYRTSGKYSYNEQFF. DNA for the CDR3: TGTGCCAGCAGTTACCGGACTAGCGGGAAGTATAGCTACAATGAGCAGTTCTTC.

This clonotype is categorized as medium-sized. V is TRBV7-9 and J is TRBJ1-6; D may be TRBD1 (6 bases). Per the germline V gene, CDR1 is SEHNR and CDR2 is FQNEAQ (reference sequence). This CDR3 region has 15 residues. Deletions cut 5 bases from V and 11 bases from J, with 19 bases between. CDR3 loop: CASSAVQGSSAPLHF. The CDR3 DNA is TGTGCCAGCAGCGCAGTACAGGGATCTTCAGCACCCCTCCACTTT.

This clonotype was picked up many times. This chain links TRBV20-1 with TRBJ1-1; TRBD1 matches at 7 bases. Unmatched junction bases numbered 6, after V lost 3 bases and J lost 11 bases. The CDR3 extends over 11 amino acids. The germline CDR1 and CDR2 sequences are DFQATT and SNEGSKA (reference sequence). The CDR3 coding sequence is TGCAGTGCTAGTGAGTGGGGACAGGCTTTCTTT. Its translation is CSASEWGQAFF.

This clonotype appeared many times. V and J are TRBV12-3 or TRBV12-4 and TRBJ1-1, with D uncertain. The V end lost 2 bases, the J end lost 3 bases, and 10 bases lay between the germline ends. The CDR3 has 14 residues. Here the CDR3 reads CASSLQAVDTEAFF. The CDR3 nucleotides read TGTGCCAGCAGTTTACAGGCTGTGGACACTGAAGCTTTCTTT.

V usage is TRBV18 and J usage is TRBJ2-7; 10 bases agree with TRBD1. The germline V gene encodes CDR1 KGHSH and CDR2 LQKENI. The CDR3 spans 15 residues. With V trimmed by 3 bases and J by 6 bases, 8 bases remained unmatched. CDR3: CASSPNQGQGVEQYV. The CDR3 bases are TGTGCCAGCTCACCGAACCAAGGACAGGGGGTCGAGCAGTACGTC.

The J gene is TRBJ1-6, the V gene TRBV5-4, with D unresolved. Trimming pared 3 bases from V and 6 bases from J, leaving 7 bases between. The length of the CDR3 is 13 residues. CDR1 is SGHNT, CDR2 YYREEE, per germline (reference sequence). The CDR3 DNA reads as TGTGCCAGCAGCTCTGTACCTAATTCACCCCTCCACTTT. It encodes CASSSVPNSPLHF. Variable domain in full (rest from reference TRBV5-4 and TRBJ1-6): ETGVTQSPTHLIKTRGQQVTLRCSSQSGHNTVSWYQQALGQGPQFIFQYYREEENGRGNFPPRFSGLQFPNYSSELNVNALELDDSALYLCASSSVPNSPLHFGNGTRLTVT.

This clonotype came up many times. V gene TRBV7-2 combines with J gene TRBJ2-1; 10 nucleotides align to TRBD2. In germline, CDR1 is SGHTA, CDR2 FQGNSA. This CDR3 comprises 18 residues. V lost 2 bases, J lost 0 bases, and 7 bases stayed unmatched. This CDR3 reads CASSLSGLAVSSYNEQFF. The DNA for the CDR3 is TGTGCCAGCAGCTTATCCGGACTAGCGGTAAGCTCCTACAATGAGCAGTTCTTC.

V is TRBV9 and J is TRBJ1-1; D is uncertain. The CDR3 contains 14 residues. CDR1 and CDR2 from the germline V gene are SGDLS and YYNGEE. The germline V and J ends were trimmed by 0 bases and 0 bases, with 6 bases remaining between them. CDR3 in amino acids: CASSVDLMNTEAFF. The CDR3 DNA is TGTGCCAGCAGCGTAGATCTTATGAACACTGAAGCTTTCTTT.

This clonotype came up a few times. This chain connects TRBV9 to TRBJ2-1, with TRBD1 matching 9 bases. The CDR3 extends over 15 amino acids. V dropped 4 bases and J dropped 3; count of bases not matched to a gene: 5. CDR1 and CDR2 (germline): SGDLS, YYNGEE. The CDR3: CASSPGQGHYNEQFF. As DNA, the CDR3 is TGTGCCAGCAGCCCGGGACAGGGACACTACAATGAGCAGTTCTTC.

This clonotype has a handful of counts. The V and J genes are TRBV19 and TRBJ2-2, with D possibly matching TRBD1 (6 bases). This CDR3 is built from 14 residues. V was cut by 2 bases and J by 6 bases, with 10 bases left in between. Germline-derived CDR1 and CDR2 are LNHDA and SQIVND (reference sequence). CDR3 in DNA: TGTGCCAGTAGTATACGGGCAGGGGCCGGGGAGCTGTTTTTT. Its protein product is CASSIRAGAGELFF.

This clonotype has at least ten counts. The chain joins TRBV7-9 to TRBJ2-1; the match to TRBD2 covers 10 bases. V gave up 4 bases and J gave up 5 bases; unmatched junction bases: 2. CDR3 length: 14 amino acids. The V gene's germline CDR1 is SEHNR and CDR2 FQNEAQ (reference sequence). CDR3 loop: CASSSLAGDNEQFF. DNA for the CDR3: TGTGCCAGCAGCTCGCTAGCGGGAGACAATGAGCAGTTCTTC.

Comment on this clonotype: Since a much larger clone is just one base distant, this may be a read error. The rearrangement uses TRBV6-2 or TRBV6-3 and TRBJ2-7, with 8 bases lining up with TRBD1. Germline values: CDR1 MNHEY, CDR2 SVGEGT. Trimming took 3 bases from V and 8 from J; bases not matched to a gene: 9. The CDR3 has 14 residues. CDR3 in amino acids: CASSYRGQEYKQYV. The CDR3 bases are TGTGCCAGCAGTTATCGGGGACAGGAATACAAGCAGTACGTC.

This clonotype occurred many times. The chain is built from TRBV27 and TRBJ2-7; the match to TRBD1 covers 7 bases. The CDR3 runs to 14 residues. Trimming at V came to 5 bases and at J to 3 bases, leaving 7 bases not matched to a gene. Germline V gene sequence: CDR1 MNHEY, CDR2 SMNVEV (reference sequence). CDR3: CASSLSTGYYEQYF. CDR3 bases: TGTGCCAGCAGTCTCTCGACAGGGTACTACGAGCAGTACTTC.

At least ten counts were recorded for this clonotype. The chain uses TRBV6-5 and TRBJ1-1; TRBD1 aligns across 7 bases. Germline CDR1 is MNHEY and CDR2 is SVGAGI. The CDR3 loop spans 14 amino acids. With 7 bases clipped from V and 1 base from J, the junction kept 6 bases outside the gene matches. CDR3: CASKRDSSNTEAFF. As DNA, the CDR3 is TGTGCCAGCAAACGGGACAGCTCGAACACTGAAGCTTTCTTT.

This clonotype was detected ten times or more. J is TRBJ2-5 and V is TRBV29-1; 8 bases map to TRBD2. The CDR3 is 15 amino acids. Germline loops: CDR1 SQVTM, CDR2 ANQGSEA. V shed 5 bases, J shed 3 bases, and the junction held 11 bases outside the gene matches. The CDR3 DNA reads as TGCAGCGTTTTTGCGAAATCACTAGCGGAAGAGACCCAGTACTTC. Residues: CSVFAKSLAEETQYF.

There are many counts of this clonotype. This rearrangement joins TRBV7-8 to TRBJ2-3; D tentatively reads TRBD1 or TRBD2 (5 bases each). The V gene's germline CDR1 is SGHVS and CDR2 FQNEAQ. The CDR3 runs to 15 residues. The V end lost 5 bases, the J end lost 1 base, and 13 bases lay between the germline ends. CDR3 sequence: CASSRRDAGTDTQYF. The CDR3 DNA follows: TGTGCCAGCAGCCGACGGGACGCCGGCACAGATACGCAGTATTTT.

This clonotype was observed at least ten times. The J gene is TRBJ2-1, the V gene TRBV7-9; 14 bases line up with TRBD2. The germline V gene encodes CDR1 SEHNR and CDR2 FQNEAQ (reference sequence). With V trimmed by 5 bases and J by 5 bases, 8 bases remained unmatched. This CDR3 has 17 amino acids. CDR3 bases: TGTGCCAGCAGCAGGGGACTAGCGGGAGAGGGGGACAATGAGCAGTTCTTC. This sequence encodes CASSRGLAGEGDNEQFF. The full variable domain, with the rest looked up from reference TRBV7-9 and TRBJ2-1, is DTGVSQNPRHKITKRGQNVTFRCDPISEHNRLYWYRQTLGQGPEFLTYFQNEAQLEKSRLLSDRFSAERPKGSFSTLEIQRTEQGDSAMYLCASSRGLAGEGDNEQFFGPGTRLTVL.

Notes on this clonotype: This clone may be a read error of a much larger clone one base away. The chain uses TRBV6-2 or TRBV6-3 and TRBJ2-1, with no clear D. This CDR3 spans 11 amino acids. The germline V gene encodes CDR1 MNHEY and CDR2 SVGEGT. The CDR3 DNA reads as TGTGCCAGCAGCAACTCCGATGAGCTGTTCTTC. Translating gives CASSNSDELFF.